Listed here are 24 T cell receptor beta chains from one sample, sequenced in a study of OX40 agonist ivuxolimab in advanced cancers. Receptor libraries were prepared by the immunoSEQ multiplex PCR assay. The clones in this table, taken by TCRdb from immuneACCESS, are in-frame only. Not every clone is retained; where verified, under half of the shortfall comes from an unresolved V gene, and the cause of the rest is unknown. The sample has about 68,000 clones on record, 75% to 85% of them singletons. Approximately 1.4% of the sample is taken by the ten largest. The material sequenced was CD4+ or CD8+ T cells sorted from blood, taken in a trial of the OX40 agonist ivuxolimab. The receptors were gathered from an adult with an advanced solid tumor such as melanoma, head and neck, liver or kidney cancer.

This clone was picked up a small number of times. J is TRBJ2-1 and V is TRBV5-4, with D perhaps matching TRBD2 (5 bases). V was trimmed by 4 bases and J by 1 base, leaving 12 bases between them. Germline assignment: CDR1 SGHNT and CDR2 YYREEE (reference sequence). CDR3 length: 15 residues. The CDR3 loop reads CASSRSTGSYNEQFF. The CDR3 nucleotides are TGTGCCAGCAGCCGATCCACGGGGTCCTACAATGAGCAGTTCTTC.

This clone has only a few counts. V and J are TRBV5-6 and TRBJ1-1; 12 nucleotides agree with TRBD1. The CDR3 extends over 17 amino acids. Germline V gene sequence: CDR1 SGHDT, CDR2 YYEEEE. The V segment lost 2 bases and the J segment 9 bases; nucleotides outside the gene matches: 14. CDR3 in DNA: TGTGCCAGCAGCTTATCCGGGACAGGGGGCGTAATTGGAAAAGCTTTCTTT. Its translation is CASSLSGTGGVIGKAFF.

This rearrangement joins TRBV19 to TRBJ1-6, with a possible D match to TRBD1 (5 bases). This CDR3 comprises 16 residues. Trimming took 1 base from V and 7 from J, leaving 14 bases between them. Germline V gene lookup returns CDR1 LNHDA and CDR2 SQIVND (reference sequence). The CDR3 loop is CASSIGRVSGNSPLHF. CDR3 nucleotide sequence: TGTGCCAGTAGTATAGGCAGGGTGAGCGGCAATTCACCCCTCCACTTT.

This clone came up once. The J gene is TRBJ2-5, the V gene TRBV5-1; the D gene is possibly TRBD2 (6 bases). Germline V gene lookup returns CDR1 SGHRS and CDR2 YFSETQ. V lost 2 bases and J 4 bases, leaving 9 bases between the germline ends. The CDR3 extends over 13 amino acids. The CDR3 here is CASSFRGGETQYF. The CDR3 DNA reads TGCGCCAGCAGCTTCCGGGGAGGAGAGACCCAGTACTTC.

The sample holds a few counts of this clone. This chain joins TRBV6-5 and TRBJ2-5; 10 positions match TRBD2. CDR3 length equals 15 residues. Unmatched junction bases numbered 3, after V lost 2 bases and J lost 3 bases. Germline lookup yields CDR1 MNHEY and CDR2 SVGAGI. The CDR3 is CASSYMSGGEETQYF. For the CDR3, the DNA is TGTGCCAGCAGTTACATGAGCGGGGGGGAAGAGACCCAGTACTTC.

The chain has TRBV6-5 and TRBJ2-5; TRBD2 might be the D (6 bases). The CDR3 is 12 amino acids. The germline V gene encodes CDR1 MNHEY and CDR2 SVGAGI. Trimming stripped 5 bases from V and 2 bases from J, with 6 bases between. The CDR3 is CASSAGQETQYF. The DNA of the CDR3 is TGTGCCAGCAGTGCGGGGCAAGAGACCCAGTACTTC.

The J gene is TRBJ1-1, the V gene TRBV7-9; no firm D call. Trimming pared 2 bases from V and 7 bases from J, leaving 17 bases between. The CDR3 is 15 amino acids. CDR1 and CDR2 from the germline V gene are SEHNR and FQNEAQ (reference sequence). The CDR3 DNA reads as TGTGCCAGCAGCTTATTCCCCACCCAGGACCATGAAGCTTTCTTT. This gives the protein CASSLFPTQDHEAFF.

This clone came up once. CDR3 protein: CASSQEGQGRADTQYF. In DNA, the CDR3 is TGTGCCAGCAGCCAAGAGGGACAGGGAAGGGCAGATACGCAGTATTTT. This sequence joins TRBV5-4 and TRBJ2-3; 9 nucleotides match TRBD1. The CDR3 length is 16 residues. Trimming took 4 bases from V and 4 from J; bases not matched to a gene: 10. In germline, CDR1 is SGHNT, CDR2 YYREEE (reference sequence).

The chain joins TRBV9 to TRBJ2-5; 7 bases align to TRBD2. The V gene end was trimmed by 0 bases and the J gene end by 5 bases; junction bases not matched to a gene: 10. The CDR3 spans 16 residues. CDR1 is SGDLS, CDR2 YYNGEE, per germline. This chain's CDR3 is CASSVGEGRLGETQYF. The CDR3 DNA follows: TGTGCCAGCAGCGTAGGGGAGGGCAGGTTGGGGGAGACCCAGTACTTC. The full variable domain, rest sourced from reference TRBV9 and TRBJ2-5, is DSGVTQTPKHLITATGQRVTLRCSPRSGDLSVYWYQQSLDQGLQFLIQYYNGEERAKGNILERFSAQQFPDLHSELNLSSLELGDSALYFCASSVGEGRLGETQYFGPGTRLLVL.

This chain links TRBV27 with TRBJ1-2, with 8 bases lining up with TRBD1. The germline gives CDR1 MNHEY, CDR2 SMNVEV (reference sequence). This CDR3 has 14 amino acids. The CDR3, as DNA: TGTTCCCCCCGGGGACAGGCCCGAAACTATGGCTACACCTTC. The encoded protein is CSPRGQARNYGYTF.

The rearrangement joins TRBV30 to TRBJ2-7, with a tentative D call TRBD1 (7 bases). This CDR3 is built from 15 residues. Germline values: CDR1 GTSNPN, CDR2 SVGIG (reference sequence). Trimming pared 4 bases from V and 2 bases from J, leaving 18 bases between. The chain's CDR3 is CAWMGRDRPTYEQYF. For the CDR3, the DNA is TGTGCCTGGATGGGGCGGGACAGACCAACCTACGAGCAGTACTTC.

This clone was detected once. This rearrangement joins TRBV27 to TRBJ1-4, with TRBD1 identical over 9 bases. Germline V CDR1 and CDR2: MNHEY, SMNVEV (reference sequence). The ends lost 8 bases at V and 3 bases at J; junction bases unmatched: 7. The CDR3 runs 15 residues. The CDR3 bases are TGTGCCAGCTCGGACAGGGGATTTGCTAATGAAAAACTGTTTTTT. Protein sequence: CASSDRGFANEKLFF. Looking up the rest from reference TRBV27 and TRBJ1-4 gives the full variable domain: EAQVTQNPRYLITVTGKKLTVTCSQNMNHEYMSWYRQDPGLGLRQIYYSMNVEVTDKGDVPEGYKVSRKEKRNFPLILESPSPNQTSLYFCASSDRGFANEKLFFGSGTQLSVL.

The chain employs TRBV12-2 and TRBJ2-7; whether TRBD2, the table's D call, matches the DNA was not checked. TRBV12-2 is termed a pseudogene. This CDR3 comprises 14 residues. The CDR3 DNA reads TGTGCAAGTCGCTTCCCCCCGGGGGTCCACGAGCAGTACTTC. This sequence encodes CASRFPPGVHEQYF.

The chain recombines TRBV11-1 with TRBJ1-1; TRBD1 might be the D (5 bases). The CDR3 sequence is 13 residues long. Between the trimmed V and J ends, which lost 5 bases and 2 bases, there was a span of 9 bases. Germline V gene data show CDR1 as SGHAT and CDR2 as FQDESV (reference sequence). CDR3 nucleotides: TGTGCCAGCAGCCCCAGGGTTAACACTGAAGCTTTCTTT. It yields the protein CASSPRVNTEAFF.

This chain links TRBV12-2 with TRBJ1-5; the table's D call of TRBD1 was not tested on the DNA. TRBV12-2 is recorded as a pseudogene. The CDR3 consists of 15 residues. For the CDR3, the DNA is TGTGCAAGTCGCTTAGGGGGCGAGAGCAATCAGCCCCAGCATTTT. As protein: CASRLGGESNQPQHF.

The J gene is TRBJ2-5, the V gene TRBV5-1; D perhaps matches TRBD2 (7 bases). The V and J ends lost 4 bases and 4 bases respectively, with 23 bases between them. Germline-derived CDR1 and CDR2 are SGHRS and YFSETQ. The CDR3 length is 17 residues. CDR3 sequence: CASSPGGARWTPETQYF. CDR3 in DNA: TGCGCCAGCAGCCCGGGGGGCGCAAGGTGGACTCCAGAGACCCAGTACTTC.

The genes are TRBV5-1 and TRBJ1-5; D is unresolved. Deletions cut 4 bases from V and 0 bases from J, with 14 bases between. This CDR3 is built from 16 residues. Germline CDR1 SGHRS, CDR2 YFSETQ. This CDR3 is CASSPLGIDSNQPQHF. The CDR3 DNA reads as TGCGCCAGCAGCCCCCTCGGCATCGATAGCAATCAGCCCCAGCATTTT.

The V call is TRBV4-1, the J call TRBJ2-3; TRBD2 agrees at 8 bases. This CDR3 region has 17 residues. The ends lost 0 bases at V and 2 bases at J; junction bases unmatched: 7. In germline, CDR1 is MGHRA, CDR2 YSYEKL. CDR3 amino acids: CASSQDPPGLVTDTQYF. CDR3 nucleotides: TGCGCCAGCAGCCAAGATCCCCCGGGACTAGTCACAGATACGCAGTATTTT.

The V and J genes are TRBV5-1 and TRBJ1-4; the D gene is possibly TRBD1 (5 bases). CDR1 and CDR2 (germline): SGHRS, YFSETQ. V lost 2 bases to trimming and J lost 6 bases, with 8 bases between them. This CDR3 is built from 13 residues. The CDR3 coding sequence is TGCGCCAGCAGCTTCAGAGGGGATGAAAAACTGTTTTTT. It yields the protein CASSFRGDEKLFF. Together with reference TRBV5-1 and TRBJ1-4, the CDR3 gives the full variable domain: KAGVTQTPRYLIKTRGQQVTLSCSPISGHRSVSWYQQTPGQGLQFLFEYFSETQRNKGNFPGRFSGRQFSNSRSEMNVSTLELGDSALYLCASSFRGDEKLFFGSGTQLSVL.

This clone occurred once. The rearrangement joins TRBV27 to TRBJ2-2, with D tentatively TRBD2 (7 bases). The V gene lost 6 bases and the J gene lost 7 bases, with 18 bases spanning the gap. There are 15 residues in the CDR3. The germline gives CDR1 MNHEY, CDR2 SMNVEV (reference sequence). Here the CDR3 reads CASRRLAGAGGELFF. In DNA, the CDR3 is TGTGCCAGCAGACGGCTGGCGGGGGCCGGCGGGGAGCTGTTTTTT.

V and J are TRBV6-6 and TRBJ1-1; D is unclear. Trimming took 6 bases from V and 3 from J, leaving 11 bases between them. Looked up from germline, CDR1 is MNHNY and CDR2 is SVGAGI (reference sequence). This CDR3 contains 13 residues. CDR3 loop: CASSRGRDTEAFF. The CDR3 DNA reads TGTGCCAGCAGCCGCGGGAGAGACACTGAAGCTTTCTTT.

The chain uses TRBV28 and TRBJ1-1, with unresolved D. The CDR3 has 14 residues. With 2 bases removed from V and 1 base from J, the gap between germline ends came to 8 bases. Germline-derived CDR1 and CDR2 are MDHEN and SYDVKM. Here the CDR3 DNA reads TGTGCCAGCAGTTTACCTCATGGGAACACTGAAGCTTTCTTT. Amino acids: CASSLPHGNTEAFF.

This rearrangement joins TRBV5-6 to TRBJ2-5, with D uncertain. V gave up 2 bases and J gave up 5 bases, with 4 bases separating them. Germline V lookup: CDR1 SGHDT, CDR2 YYEEEE. The CDR3 contains 11 residues. CDR3 DNA: TGTGCCAGCAGCTTTAGGGAGACCCAGTACTTC. It encodes CASSFRETQYF.

This clone was seen just once. The J gene is TRBJ2-5, the V gene TRBV6-5, with D tentatively TRBD2 (6 bases). Germline V gives CDR1 MNHEY, CDR2 SVGAGI. The CDR3 covers 14 residues. Deletions cut 2 bases from V and 0 bases from J, with 7 bases between. CDR3 DNA sequence: TGTGCCAGCAGTTACGCGGGGTACCAAGAGACCCAGTACTTC. Its protein product is CASSYAGYQETQYF.